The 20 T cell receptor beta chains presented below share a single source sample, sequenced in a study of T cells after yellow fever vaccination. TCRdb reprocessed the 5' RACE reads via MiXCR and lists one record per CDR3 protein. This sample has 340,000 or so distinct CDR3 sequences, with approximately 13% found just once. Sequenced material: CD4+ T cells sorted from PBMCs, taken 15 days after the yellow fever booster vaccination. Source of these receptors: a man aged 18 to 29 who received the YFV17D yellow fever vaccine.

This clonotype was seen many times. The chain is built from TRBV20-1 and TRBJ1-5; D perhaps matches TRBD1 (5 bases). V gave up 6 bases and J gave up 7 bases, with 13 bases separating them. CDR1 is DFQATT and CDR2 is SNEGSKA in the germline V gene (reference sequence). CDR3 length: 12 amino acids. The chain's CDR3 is CSAVGGWQPQHF. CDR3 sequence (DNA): TGCAGTGCAGTTGGGGGATGGCAGCCCCAGCATTTT.

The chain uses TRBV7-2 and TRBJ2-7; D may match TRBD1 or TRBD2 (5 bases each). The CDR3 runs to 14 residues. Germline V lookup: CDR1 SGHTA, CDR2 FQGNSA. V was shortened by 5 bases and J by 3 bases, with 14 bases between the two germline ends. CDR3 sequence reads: CASSLSPGSYEQYV. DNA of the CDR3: TGTGCCAGCAGCCTCAGTCCAGGGAGCTACGAGCAGTACGTC.

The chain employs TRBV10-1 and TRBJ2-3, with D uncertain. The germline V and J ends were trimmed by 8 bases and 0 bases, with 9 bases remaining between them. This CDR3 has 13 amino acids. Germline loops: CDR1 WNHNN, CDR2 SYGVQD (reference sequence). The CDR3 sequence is CASGDTSTDTQYF. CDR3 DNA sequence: TGCGCCAGCGGGGATACTAGCACAGATACGCAGTATTTT.

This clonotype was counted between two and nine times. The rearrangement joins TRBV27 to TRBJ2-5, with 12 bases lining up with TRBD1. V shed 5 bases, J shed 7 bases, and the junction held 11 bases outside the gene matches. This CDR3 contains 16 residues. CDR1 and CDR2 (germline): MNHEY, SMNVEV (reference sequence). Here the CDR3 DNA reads TGTGCCAGCAGTCCGGTACCGGGACAGGGGGCCGGGACCCAGTACTTC. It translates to CASSPVPGQGAGTQYF.

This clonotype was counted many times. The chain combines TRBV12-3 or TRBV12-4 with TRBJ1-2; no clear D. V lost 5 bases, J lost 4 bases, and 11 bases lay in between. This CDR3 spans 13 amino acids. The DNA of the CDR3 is TGTGCCAGCAGTCCACCTGACCTCTATGGCTACACCTTC. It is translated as CASSPPDLYGYTF.

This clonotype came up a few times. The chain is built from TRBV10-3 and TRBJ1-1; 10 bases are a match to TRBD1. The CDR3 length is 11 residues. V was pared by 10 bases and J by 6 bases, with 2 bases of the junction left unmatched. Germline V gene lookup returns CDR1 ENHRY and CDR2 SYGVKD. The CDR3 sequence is CATGQGSEAFF. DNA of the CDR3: TGTGCCACGGGACAGGGGTCTGAAGCTTTCTTT.

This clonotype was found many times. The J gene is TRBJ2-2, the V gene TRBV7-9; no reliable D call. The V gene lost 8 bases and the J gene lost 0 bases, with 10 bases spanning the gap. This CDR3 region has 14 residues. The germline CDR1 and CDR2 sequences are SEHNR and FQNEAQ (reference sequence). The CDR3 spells CASAGLANTGELFF. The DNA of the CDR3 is TGTGCCAGCGCAGGCCTAGCGAACACCGGGGAGCTGTTTTTT.

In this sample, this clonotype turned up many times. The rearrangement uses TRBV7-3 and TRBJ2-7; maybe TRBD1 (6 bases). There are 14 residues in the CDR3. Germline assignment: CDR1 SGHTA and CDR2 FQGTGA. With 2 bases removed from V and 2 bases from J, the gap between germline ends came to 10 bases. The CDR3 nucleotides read TGTGCCAGCAGCTTATTAGCAGGGGCCTACGAGCAGTACTTC. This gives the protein CASSLLAGAYEQYF.

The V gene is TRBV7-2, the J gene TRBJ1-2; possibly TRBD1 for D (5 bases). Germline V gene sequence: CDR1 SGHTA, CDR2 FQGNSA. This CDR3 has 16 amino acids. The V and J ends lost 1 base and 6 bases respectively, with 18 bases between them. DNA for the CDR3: TGTGCCAGCAGCTTAGGGGGCGTCAGGCCAGGTCATGGCTACACCTTC. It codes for CASSLGGVRPGHGYTF. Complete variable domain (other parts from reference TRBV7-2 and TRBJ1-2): GAGVSQSPSNKVTEKGKDVELRCDPISGHTALYWYRQSLGQGLEFLIYFQGNSAPDKSGLPSDRFSAERTGGSVSTLTIQRTQQEDSAVYLCASSLGGVRPGHGYTFGSGTRLTVV.

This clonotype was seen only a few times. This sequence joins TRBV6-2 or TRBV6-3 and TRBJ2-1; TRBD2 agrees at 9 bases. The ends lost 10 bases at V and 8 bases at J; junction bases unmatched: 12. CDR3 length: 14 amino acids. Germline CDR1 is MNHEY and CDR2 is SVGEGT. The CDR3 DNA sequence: TGTGCCACCAGCTGGCGGGGGGGCCGGGATGAGCAGTTCTTC. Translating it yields CATSWRGGRDEQFF.

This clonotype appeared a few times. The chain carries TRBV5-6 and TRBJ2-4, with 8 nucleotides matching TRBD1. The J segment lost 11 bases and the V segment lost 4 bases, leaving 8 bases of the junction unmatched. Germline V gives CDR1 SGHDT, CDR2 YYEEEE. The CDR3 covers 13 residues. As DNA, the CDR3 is TGTGCCAGCAGCCCGGACAGGGTTGCGGTTCAGTACTTC. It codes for CASSPDRVAVQYF.

The CDR3 region is CASKPGTSGGATGELFF. In nucleotides, the CDR3 is TGTGCCAGCAAACCCGGGACTAGCGGGGGGGCCACCGGGGAGCTGTTTTTT. V is TRBV5-4 and J is TRBJ2-2; 16 bases are shared with TRBD2. The junction had 6 bases not matched to a gene; V was cut back by 6 bases and J by 4 bases. Germline V gene data show CDR1 as SGHNT and CDR2 as YYREEE (reference sequence). CDR3 length equals 17 residues.

The DNA of the CDR3 is TGTGCCAGCAGCAGCTGGGGACGTCCGAACACTGAAGCTTTCTTT. Protein: CASSSWGRPNTEAFF. The V gene is TRBV11-2, the J gene TRBJ1-1, with D possibly TRBD1 on 5 matching bases. Germline CDR1 is SGHAT and CDR2 is FQNNGV. V dropped 5 bases and J dropped 1 base, with 14 bases sitting between them. This CDR3 spans 15 amino acids.

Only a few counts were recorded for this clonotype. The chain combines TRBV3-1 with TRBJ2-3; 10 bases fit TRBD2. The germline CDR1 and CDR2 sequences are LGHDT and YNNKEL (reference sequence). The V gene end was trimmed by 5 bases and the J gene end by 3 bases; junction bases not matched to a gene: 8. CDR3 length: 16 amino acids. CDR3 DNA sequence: TGTGCCAGCAGCGCAGATGGACTAGCGGTAACAGATACGCAGTATTTT. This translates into CASSADGLAVTDTQYF.

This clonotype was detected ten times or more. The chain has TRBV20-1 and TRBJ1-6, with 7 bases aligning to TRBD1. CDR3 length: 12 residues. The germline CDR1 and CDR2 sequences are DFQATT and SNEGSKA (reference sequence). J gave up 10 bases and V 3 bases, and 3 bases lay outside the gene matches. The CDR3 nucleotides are TGCAGTGCTAGCGACAGGGCCTCACCCCTCCACTTT. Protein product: CSASDRASPLHF.

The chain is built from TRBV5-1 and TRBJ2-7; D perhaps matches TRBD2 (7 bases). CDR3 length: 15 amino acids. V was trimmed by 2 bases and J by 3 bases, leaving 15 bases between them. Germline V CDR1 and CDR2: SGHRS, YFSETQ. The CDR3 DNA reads TGCGCCAGCAGCTTCGGGGGGCTACCGAGCTACGAGCAGTACTTC. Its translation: CASSFGGLPSYEQYF.

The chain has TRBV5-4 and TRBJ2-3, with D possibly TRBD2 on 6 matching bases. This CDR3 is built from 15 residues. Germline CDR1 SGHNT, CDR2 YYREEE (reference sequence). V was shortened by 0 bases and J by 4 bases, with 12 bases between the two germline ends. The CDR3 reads CASSLALASADTQYF. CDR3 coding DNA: TGTGCCAGCAGCTTGGCACTAGCTAGCGCAGATACGCAGTATTTT.

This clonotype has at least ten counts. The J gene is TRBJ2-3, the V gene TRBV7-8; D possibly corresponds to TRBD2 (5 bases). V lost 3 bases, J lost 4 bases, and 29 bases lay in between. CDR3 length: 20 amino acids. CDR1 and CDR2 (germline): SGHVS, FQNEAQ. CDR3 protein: CASSLALVGGSFGGSDTQYF. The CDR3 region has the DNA TGTGCCAGCAGCTTGGCCCTAGTAGGAGGTTCGTTCGGAGGCTCAGATACGCAGTATTTT.

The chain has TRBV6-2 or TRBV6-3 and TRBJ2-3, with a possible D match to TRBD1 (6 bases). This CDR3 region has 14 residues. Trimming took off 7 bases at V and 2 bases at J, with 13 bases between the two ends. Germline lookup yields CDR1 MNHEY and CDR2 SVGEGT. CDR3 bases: TGTGCCAGCACCCCCGGACAGAACACAGATACGCAGTATTTT. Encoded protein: CASTPGQNTDTQYF.

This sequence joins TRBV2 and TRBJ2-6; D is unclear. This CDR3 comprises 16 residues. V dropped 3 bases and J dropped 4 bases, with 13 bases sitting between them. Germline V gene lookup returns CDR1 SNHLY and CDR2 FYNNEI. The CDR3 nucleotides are TGTGCCAGCAGTGATAGGTTTGGTAACGGGGCCAACGTCCTGACTTTC. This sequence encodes CASSDRFGNGANVLTF.